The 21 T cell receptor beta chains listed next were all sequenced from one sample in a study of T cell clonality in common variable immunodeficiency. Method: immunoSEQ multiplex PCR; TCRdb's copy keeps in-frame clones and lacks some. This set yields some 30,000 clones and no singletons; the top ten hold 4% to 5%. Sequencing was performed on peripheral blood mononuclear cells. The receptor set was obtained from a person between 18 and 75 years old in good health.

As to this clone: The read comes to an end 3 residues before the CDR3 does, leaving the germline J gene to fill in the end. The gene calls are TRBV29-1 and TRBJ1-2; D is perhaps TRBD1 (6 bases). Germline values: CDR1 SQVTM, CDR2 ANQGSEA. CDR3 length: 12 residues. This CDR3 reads CSGGRGAYGYTF. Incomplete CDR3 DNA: TGCAGCGGGGGGCGGGGGGCTTACGGC.

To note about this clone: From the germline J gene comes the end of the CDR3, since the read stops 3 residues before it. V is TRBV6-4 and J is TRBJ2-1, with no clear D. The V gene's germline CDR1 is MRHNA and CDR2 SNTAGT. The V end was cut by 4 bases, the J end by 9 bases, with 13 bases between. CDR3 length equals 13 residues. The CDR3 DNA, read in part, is TGTGCCAGCAGTGTTGTCCCTTCCGGTGAG. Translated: CASSVVPSGE. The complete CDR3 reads CASSVVPSGEQFF.

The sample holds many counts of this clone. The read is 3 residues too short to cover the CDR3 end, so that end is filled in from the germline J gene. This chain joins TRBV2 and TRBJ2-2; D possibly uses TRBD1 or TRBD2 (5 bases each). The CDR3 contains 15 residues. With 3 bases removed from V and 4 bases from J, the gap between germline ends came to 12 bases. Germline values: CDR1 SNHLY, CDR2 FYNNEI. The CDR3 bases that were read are TGTGCCAGCAGTGACGAGGGGCAGGGCACCGGGGAG. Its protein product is CASSDEGQGTGE. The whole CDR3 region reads CASSDEGQGTGELFF.

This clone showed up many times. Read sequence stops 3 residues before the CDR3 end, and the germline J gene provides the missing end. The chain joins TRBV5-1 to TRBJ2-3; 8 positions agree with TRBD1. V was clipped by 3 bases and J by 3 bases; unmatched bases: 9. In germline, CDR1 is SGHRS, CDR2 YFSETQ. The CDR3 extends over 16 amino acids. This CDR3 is CASSSGQGEYTDTQYF. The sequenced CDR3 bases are TGCGCCAGCAGCTCCGGACAGGGCGAATATACAGATACG.

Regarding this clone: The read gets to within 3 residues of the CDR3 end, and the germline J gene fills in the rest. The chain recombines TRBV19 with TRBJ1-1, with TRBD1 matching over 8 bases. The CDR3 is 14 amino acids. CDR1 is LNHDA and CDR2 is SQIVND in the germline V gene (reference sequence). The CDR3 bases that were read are TGTGCAGCGACAGGACAGGGTAGGTTTGCTGAA. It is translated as CAATGQGRFAE. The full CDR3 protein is CAATGQGRFAEAFF.

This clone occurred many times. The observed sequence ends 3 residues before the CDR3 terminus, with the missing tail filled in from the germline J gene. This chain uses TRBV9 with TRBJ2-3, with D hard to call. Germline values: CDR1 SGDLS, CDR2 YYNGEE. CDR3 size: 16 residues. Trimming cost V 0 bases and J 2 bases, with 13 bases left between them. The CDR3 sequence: CASSVGPSPPTDTQYF. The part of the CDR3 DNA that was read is TGTGCCAGCAGCGTAGGGCCAAGTCCCCCCACAGATACG. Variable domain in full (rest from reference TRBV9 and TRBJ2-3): DSGVTQTPKHLITATGQRVTLRCSPRSGDLSVYWYQQSLDQGLQFLIQYYNGEERAKGNILERFSAQQFPDLHSELNLSSLELGDSALYFCASSVGPSPPTDTQYFGPGTRLTVL.

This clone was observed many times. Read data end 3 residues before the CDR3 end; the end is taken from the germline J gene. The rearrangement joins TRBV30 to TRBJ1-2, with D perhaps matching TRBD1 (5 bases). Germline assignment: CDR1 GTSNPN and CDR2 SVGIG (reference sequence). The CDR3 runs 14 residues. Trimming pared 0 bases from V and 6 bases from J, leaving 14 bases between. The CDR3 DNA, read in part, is TGTGCCTGGAGTGTGATGCAGGGTGGAAATGGC. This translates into CAWSVMQGGNG. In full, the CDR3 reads CAWSVMQGGNGYTF.

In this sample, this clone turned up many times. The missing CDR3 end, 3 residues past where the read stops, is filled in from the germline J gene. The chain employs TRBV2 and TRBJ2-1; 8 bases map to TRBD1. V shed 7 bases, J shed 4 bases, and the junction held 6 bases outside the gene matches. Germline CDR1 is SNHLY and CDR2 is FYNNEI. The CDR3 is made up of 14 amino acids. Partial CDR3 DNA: TGTGCCAGCATTGGGGGACAGGCTTACAATGAG. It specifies CASIGGQAYNE. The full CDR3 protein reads CASIGGQAYNEQFF.

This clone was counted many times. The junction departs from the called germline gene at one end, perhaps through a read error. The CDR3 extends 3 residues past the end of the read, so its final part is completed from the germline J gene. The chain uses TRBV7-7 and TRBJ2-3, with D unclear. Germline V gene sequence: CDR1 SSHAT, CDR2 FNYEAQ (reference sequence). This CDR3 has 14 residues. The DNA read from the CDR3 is TGTGCTAGCAGCTTAAGCAGGAGCACAGATACG. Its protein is CASSLSRSTDT. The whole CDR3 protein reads CASSLSRSTDTQYF.

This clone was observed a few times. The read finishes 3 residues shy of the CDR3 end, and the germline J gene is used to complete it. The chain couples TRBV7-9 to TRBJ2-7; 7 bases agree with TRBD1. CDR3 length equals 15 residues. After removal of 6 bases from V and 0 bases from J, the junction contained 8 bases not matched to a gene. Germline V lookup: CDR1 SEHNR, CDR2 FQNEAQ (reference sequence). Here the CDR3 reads CASRGDRASSYEQYF. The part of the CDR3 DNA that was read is TGTGCCAGCAGGGGAGACAGGGCAAGCTCCTACGAG.

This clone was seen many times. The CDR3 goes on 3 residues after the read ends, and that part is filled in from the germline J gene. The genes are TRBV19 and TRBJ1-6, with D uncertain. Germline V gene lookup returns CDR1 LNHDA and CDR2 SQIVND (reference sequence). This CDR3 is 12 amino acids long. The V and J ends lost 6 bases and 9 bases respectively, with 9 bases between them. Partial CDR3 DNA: TGTGCCAGTAGCGAGTACAGTTCACCC. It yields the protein CASSEYSSP. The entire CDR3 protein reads CASSEYSSPLHF.

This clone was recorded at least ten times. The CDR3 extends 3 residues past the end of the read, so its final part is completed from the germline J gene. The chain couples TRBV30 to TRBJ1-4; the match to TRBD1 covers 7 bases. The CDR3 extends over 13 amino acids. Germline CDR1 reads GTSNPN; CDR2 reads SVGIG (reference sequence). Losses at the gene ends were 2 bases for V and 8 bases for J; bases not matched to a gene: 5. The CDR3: CAWSTGVGEKLFF. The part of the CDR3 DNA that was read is TGTGCCTGGAGTACAGGGGTCGGAGAAAAA.

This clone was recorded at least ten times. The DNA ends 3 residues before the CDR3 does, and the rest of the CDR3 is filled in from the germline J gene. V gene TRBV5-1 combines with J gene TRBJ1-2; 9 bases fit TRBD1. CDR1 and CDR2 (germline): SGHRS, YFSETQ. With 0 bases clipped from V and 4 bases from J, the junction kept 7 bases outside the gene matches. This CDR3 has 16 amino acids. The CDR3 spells CASSLGPGQGGYGYTF. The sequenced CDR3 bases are TGCGCCAGCAGCTTGGGGCCGGGACAGGGAGGCTATGGC.

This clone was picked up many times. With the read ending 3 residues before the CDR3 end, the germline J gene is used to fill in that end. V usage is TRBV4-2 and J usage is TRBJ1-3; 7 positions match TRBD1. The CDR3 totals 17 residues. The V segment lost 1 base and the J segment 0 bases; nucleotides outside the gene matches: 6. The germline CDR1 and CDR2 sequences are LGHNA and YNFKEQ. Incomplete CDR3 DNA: TGTGCCAGCAGCCAAGGAACGGGACAGAACTCTGGAAACACC. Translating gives CASSQGTGQNSGNT. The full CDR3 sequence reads CASSQGTGQNSGNTIYF.

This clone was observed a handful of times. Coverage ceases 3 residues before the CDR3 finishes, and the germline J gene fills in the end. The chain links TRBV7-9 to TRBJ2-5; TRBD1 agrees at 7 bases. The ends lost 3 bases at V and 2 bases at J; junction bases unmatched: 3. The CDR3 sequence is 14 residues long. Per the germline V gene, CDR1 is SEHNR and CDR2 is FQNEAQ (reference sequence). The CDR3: CASSLGQLQETQYF. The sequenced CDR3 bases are TGTGCCAGCAGCTTGGGACAGCTACAAGAGACC.

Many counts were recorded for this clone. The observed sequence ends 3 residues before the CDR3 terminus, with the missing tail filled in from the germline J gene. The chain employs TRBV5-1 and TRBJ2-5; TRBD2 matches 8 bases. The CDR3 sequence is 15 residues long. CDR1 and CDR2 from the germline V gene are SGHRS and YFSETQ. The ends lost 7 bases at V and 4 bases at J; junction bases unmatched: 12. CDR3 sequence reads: CASHGGTSGRETQYF. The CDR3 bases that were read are TGCGCCAGCCACGGGGGAACTAGCGGAAGAGAGACC.

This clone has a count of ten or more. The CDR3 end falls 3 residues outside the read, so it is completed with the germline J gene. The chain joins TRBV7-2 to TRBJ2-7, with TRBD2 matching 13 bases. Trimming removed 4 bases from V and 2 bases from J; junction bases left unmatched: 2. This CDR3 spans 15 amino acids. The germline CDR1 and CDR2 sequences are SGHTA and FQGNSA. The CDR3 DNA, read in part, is TGTGCCAGCAGCTCGGGACTAGCGGGACCCTACGAG. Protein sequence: CASSSGLAGPYE. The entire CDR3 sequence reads CASSSGLAGPYEQYF.

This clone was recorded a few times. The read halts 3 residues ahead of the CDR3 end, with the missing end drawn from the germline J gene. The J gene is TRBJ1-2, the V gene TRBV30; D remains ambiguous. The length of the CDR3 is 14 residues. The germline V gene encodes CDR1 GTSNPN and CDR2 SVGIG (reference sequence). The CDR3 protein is CAWRRTSVSYDYTF. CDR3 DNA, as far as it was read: TGTGCCTGGAGACGGACTAGCGTCTCCTACGAC.

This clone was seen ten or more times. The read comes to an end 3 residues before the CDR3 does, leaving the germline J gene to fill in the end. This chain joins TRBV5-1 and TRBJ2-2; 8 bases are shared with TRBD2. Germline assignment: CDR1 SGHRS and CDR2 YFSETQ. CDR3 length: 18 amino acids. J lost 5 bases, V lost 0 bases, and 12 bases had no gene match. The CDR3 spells CASSLGPGAGEGTGELFF. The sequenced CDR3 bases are TGCGCCAGCAGCTTGGGGCCAGGAGCGGGAGAAGGGACCGGGGAG.

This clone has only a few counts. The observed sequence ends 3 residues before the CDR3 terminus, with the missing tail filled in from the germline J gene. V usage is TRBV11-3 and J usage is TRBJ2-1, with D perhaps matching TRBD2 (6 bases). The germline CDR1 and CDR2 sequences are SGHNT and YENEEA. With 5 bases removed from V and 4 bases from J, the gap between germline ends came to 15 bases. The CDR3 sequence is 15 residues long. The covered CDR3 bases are TGTGCCAGCAGCGCCCCGGGGGACTTATACAATGAG. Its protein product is CASSAPGDLYNE. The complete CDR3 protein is CASSAPGDLYNEQFF.

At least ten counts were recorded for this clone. The CDR3 DNA, read in part, is TGCAGCGTTCTGGCGGTTAACTCTGGGGCCAACGTC. As protein: CSVLAVNSGANV. The complete CDR3 protein is CSVLAVNSGANVLTF. The V and J genes are TRBV29-1 and TRBJ2-6; D not resolved. The CDR3 goes on 3 residues after the read ends, and that part is filled in from the germline J gene. V lost 5 bases and J lost 0, with 11 bases in between. CDR1 is SQVTM, CDR2 ANQGSEA, per germline. The CDR3 totals 15 residues.